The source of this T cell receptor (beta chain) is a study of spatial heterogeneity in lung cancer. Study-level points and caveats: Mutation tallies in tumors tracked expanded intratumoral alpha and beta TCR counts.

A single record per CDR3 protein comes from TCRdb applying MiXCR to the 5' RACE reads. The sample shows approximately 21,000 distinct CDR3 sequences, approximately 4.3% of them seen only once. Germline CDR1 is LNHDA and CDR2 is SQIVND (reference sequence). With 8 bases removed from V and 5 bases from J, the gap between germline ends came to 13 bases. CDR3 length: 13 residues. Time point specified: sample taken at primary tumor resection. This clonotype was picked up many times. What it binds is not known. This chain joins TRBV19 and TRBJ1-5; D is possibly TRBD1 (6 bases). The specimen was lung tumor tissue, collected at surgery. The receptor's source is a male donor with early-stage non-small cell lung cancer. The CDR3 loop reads CASYGGAHQPQHF. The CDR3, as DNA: TGTGCCAGTTACGGGGGGGCTCATCAGCCCCAGCATTTT.